These T cell receptor beta chains were read from a single sample in a study of blood T cells in healthy people across ages. TCRdb redid the calling of the 5' RACE reads with MiXCR, one entry per CDR3 protein. This sample has about 1.5 million distinct CDR3 sequences, with approximately 42% found just once. What was sequenced was blood. The receptors originated from a woman aged 18-30 years in good health. Each CDR3 is given with its conserved first and last residue. D genes are given only for firm matches. Rows give clone size only sometimes, using once, few, many, or a class for an expanded clone.

V gene	D gene	J gene	clone size	CDR3 DNA	CDR3 protein
TRBV11-1	.	TRBJ1-5	.	TGTGCCAGCAGCTTATCTCCGGGAGCCGATCAGCCCCAGCATTTT	CASSLSPGADQPQHF
TRBV29-1	TRBD2	TRBJ2-3	many	TGCAGCGTTGTTCTAGCGGAGACAGATACGCAGTATTTT	CSVVLAETDTQYF
TRBV7-8	.	TRBJ2-5	few	TGTGCCAGCAGCTCCATCGAACAGGCTTTCGAAGAGACCCAGTACTTC	CASSSIEQAFEETQYF
TRBV29-1	.	TRBJ2-5	.	TGCAGCGCGGGATCAGGGCGGTCGGAGACCCAGTACTTC	CSAGSGRSETQYF
TRBV24-1	TRBD1	TRBJ2-1	.	TGTGCCACCAGTGACCAGGACAGGGGAACCTACAATGAGCAGTTCTTC	CATSDQDRGTYNEQFF
TRBV7-9	TRBD2	TRBJ2-5	.	TGTGCCAGCAGCTTTGCGGGAGCTAAGGAGACCCAGTACTTC	CASSFAGAKETQYF
TRBV12-3/TRBV12-4	TRBD2	TRBJ2-7	.	TGTGCCAGCTCTGCCCTGACTAGCGGTAACTACGAGCAGTACTTC	CASSALTSGNYEQYF
TRBV3-1	.	TRBJ2-5	.	TGTGCCAGCAGCCAAGAAACTAGCCCCGTTCCTCAAGAGACCCAGTACTTC	CASSQETSPVPQETQYF
TRBV20-1	.	TRBJ2-7	.	TGCAGTGCTAAGTCTAGCACTTACGAGCAGTACTTC	CSAKSSTYEQYF
TRBV20-1	.	TRBJ1-3	.	TGCAGTGCTAGAGATTCCCGGGGGTGGGGAAACACCATATATTTT	CSARDSRGWGNTIYF
TRBV6-5	.	TRBJ2-4	.	TGTGCCAGCAGTTACTCGTCCGGGACAACTCACGGGGCCAAAAACATTCAGTACTTC	CASSYSSGTTHGAKNIQYF
TRBV12-3/TRBV12-4	TRBD2	TRBJ2-5	.	TGTGCCAGCAGTTCTGGACTAGCGGGTGACGAGCGGTACTTC	CASSSGLAGDERYF
TRBV28	.	TRBJ1-1	.	TGTGCCAGCAGGAGCTCCGGAGCTTTCTTT	CASRSSGAFF
TRBV7-3	TRBD1	TRBJ2-1	few	TGTGCCAGCCGGATGGGGACAGGGAATCCGGCTGAGCAGTTCTTC	CASRMGTGNPAEQFF
TRBV12-3/TRBV12-4	TRBD2	TRBJ2-7	.	TGTGCCAGCAGTTTATCGGTGGGGCGTGGTAGCGGGGGGTTGTTCTCCCACGAGCAGTACTTC	CASSLSVGRGSGGLFSHEQYF
TRBV5-1	TRBD2	TRBJ2-5	.	TGCGCCAGCAGCACAGGACTAGCGGGAGATCTGGAGACCCAGTACTTC	CASSTGLAGDLETQYF
TRBV29-1	TRBD1	TRBJ1-1	.	TGCAGCGTTGCCATTACAGGGGGCACTGAAGCTTTCTTT	CSVAITGGTEAFF
TRBV6-1	.	TRBJ2-2	.	TGTGCCAGCAGTCTGTTAGGTCCTTCCGGGGAGCTGTTTTTT	CASSLLGPSGELFF
TRBV20-1	.	TRBJ2-7	.	TGCAGTGCTAGAAGACAAACCGGCTACGAGCAGTACTTC	CSARRQTGYEQYF
TRBV20-1	.	TRBJ2-7	.	TGCAGTGCTACTAATATAGGGTCCGAGCAGTACTTC	CSATNIGSEQYF
TRBV5-1	.	TRBJ2-1	.	TGCGCCAGCATCTTGTACCAGACCAATGAGCAGTTCTTC	CASILYQTNEQFF
TRBV10-3	TRBD1	TRBJ2-1	few	TGTGCTATCAGTTCACAGGGGGCCCGTCAAGAGACCCAGTTCTTC	CAISSQGARQETQFF
TRBV12-3/TRBV12-4	.	TRBJ2-3	few	TGTGCCAGCAGTCCCCGCAGTAGCGGCCTCACAGATACGCAGTATTTT	CASSPRSSGLTDTQYF
TRBV12-3/TRBV12-4	TRBD2	TRBJ2-3	.	TGTGCCAGCAGTTGGTTGAGGACTAGCCGGGATACGCAGTATTTT	CASSWLRTSRDTQYF
TRBV13	TRBD1	TRBJ2-1	many	TGTGCCAGCAGCGTCCGACAGGGGATCTACAATGAGCAGTTCTTC	CASSVRQGIYNEQFF
TRBV28	TRBD2	TRBJ2-5	.	TGTGCCAGCGGTTCGTCGGGACTAGCGGGGACGGAGACCCAGTACTTC	CASGSSGLAGTETQYF
TRBV12-3/TRBV12-4	TRBD2	TRBJ2-1	few	TGTGCCAGCAGTTCCCAGCGGGAGGGCCGAAATGAGCAGTTCTTC	CASSSQREGRNEQFF
TRBV29-1	.	TRBJ2-5	few	TGCAGCGTTGTAAACCTAGAAGGCAGGCCCCGGGAAGAGACCCAGTACTTC	CSVVNLEGRPREETQYF
TRBV2	.	TRBJ1-1	.	TGTGCCAGCAAGTTACAGACTGAAGCTTTCTTT	CASKLQTEAFF
TRBV28	TRBD1	TRBJ2-1	.	TGTGCCAGCAGAGCCGGGACAGGTAATGAGCAGTTCTTC	CASRAGTGNEQFF
TRBV11-1	.	TRBJ1-5	many	TGTGCCAGCAGCTTATTTAGCAATCAGCCCCAGCATTTT	CASSLFSNQPQHF
TRBV4-2	.	TRBJ2-1	.	TGTGCCAGCAGCCAAGATCGACAAGGGACCTACAATGAGCAGTTCTTC	CASSQDRQGTYNEQFF
TRBV4-1	TRBD1	TRBJ1-1	.	TGCGCCAGCAGCGACAGGGAGGGGTCCACTGAAGCTTTCTTT	CASSDREGSTEAFF
TRBV20-1	TRBD2	TRBJ2-1	.	TGCAGTGCTAGAGATCCAAATAGCGGGGGGTTTGAGCAGTTCTTC	CSARDPNSGGFEQFF
TRBV4-1	TRBD2	TRBJ2-3	many	TGCGCCAGCAGCCAAGGGTACGGAGCGGGAGCAGATACGCAGTATTTT	CASSQGYGAGADTQYF
TRBV15	.	TRBJ2-1	.	TGTGCCACCAGCAGAGACTCGGGGGCAGGCTCCTACAATGAGCAGTTCTTC	CATSRDSGAGSYNEQFF
TRBV20-1	.	TRBJ2-4	.	TGCAGTGCTTCCGGGACCATCATGGGGAAAAACATTCAGTACTTC	CSASGTIMGKNIQYF
TRBV29-1	.	TRBJ2-5	.	TGCAGCGTTGAAGAGCGGCGGCAAGAGACCCAGTACTTC	CSVEERRQETQYF
TRBV5-1	.	TRBJ2-3	.	TGCGCCAGCAGCTCGGTCGGGGGAGGCACAGATACGCAGTATTTT	CASSSVGGGTDTQYF
TRBV6-1	TRBD1	TRBJ2-5	.	TGTGCCAGCAGCTGGACAGGGAAAGAGACCCAGTACTTC	CASSWTGKETQYF
TRBV20-1	TRBD2	TRBJ2-2	few	TGCAGTGCTAGAGACCGGGGGACTAGCGGGAGCGGGTACACCGGGGAGCTGTTTTTT	CSARDRGTSGSGYTGELFF
TRBV12-3/TRBV12-4	.	TRBJ2-3	.	TGTGCCAGCAGCAGGACCGTTGTCGATACGCAGTATTTT	CASSRTVVDTQYF
TRBV27	TRBD1	TRBJ1-6	.	TGTGCCAGCAGTTTCACTCCAGGGGGTGGATCACCCCTCCACTTT	CASSFTPGGGSPLHF
TRBV4-1	.	TRBJ2-3	few	TGCGCCAGCAGCCAGGGCGGGGGCCCCACAGATACGCAGTATTTT	CASSQGGGPTDTQYF
TRBV25-1	.	TRBJ1-2	.	TGTGCCAGCAGTGAGACCTCCCCACGGCGGTTCTATGGCCACACCTTC	CASSETSPRRFYGHTF
TRBV28	TRBD2	TRBJ2-1	few	TGTGCCAGCAGTTCCCGGACTAGCGGGCTACTCTACAATGAGCAGTTCTTC	CASSSRTSGLLYNEQFF
TRBV6-1	.	TRBJ2-5	.	TGTGCCAGCAGTGAGGCAGGGGCTTTCCAAGAGACCCAGTACTTC	CASSEAGAFQETQYF
TRBV6-1	.	TRBJ2-2	.	TGTGCCAGCAGTGAAAGGTTGGCCGGGGAGCTGTTTTTT	CASSERLAGELFF
TRBV25-1	TRBD1	TRBJ1-5	.	TGTGCCAGCAGTCTCTCGGGACAGGGGGGTCAGCCCCAGCATTTT	CASSLSGQGGQPQHF
TRBV27	.	TRBJ2-5	.	TGTGCCAGCACAGAGACAGGACACTACAATGAGCAGTACTTC	CASTETGHYNEQYF
TRBV6-5	.	TRBJ2-2	.	TGTGCCAGCAGTTACGGGGTAAACACCGGGGAGCTGTTTTTT	CASSYGVNTGELFF
TRBV6-1	TRBD2	TRBJ2-5	.	TGTGCCAGCAGTGAATTAGGTAGCGGGAGGAAGGGAGAGACCCAGTACTTC	CASSELGSGRKGETQYF
TRBV9	.	TRBJ2-7	.	TGTGCCAACCGACCCCTGTCTTTCAACGAGCAGTACTTC	CANRPLSFNEQYF
TRBV20-1	TRBD2	TRBJ2-1	once	TGCAGTGCTAGAGTAGCGGGAGCTTTTGATGAGCAGTTCTTC	CSARVAGAFDEQFF
TRBV25-1	.	TRBJ2-5	few	TGTGCCAGCAGTGAATTTAAAAGTGTGCAAGAGACCCAGTACTTC	CASSEFKSVQETQYF
TRBV7-9	.	TRBJ1-1	.	TGTGCCATGTTAGGTGCGGCGAACACTGAAGCTTTCTTT	CAMLGAANTEAFF
TRBV5-1	.	TRBJ1-1	few	TGCGCCAGCAGCTTGAGGGAGTACACTGAAGCTTTCTTT	CASSLREYTEAFF
TRBV7-2	.	TRBJ1-1	few	TGTGCCAGTACATTCGGAGACAGGCGGAACACTGAAGCTTTCTTT	CASTFGDRRNTEAFF
TRBV10-3	.	TRBJ2-7	.	TGTGCCATCAATCGGGGGTCGGAGGCCGACGAGCAGTACTTC	CAINRGSEADEQYF
TRBV7-3	.	TRBJ2-5	few	TGTGCCAGCAGCTATGGACAGCGAGAGACCCAGTACTTC	CASSYGQRETQYF